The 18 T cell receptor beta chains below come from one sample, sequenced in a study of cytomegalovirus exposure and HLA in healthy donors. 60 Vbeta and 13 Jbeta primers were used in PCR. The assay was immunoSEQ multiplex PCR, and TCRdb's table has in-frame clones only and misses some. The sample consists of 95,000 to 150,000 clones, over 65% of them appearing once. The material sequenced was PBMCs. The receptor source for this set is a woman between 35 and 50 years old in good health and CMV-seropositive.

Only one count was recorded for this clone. Written as DNA, the CDR3 is TGTGCCAGCAGTCTCCACGGGACAGGGGCATTCACAGATACGCAGTATTTT. It specifies CASSLHGTGAFTDTQYF. The chain carries TRBV28 and TRBJ2-3; 10 nucleotides line up with TRBD1. The CDR3 length is 17 residues. The germline V gene encodes CDR1 MDHEN and CDR2 SYDVKM. J gave up 2 bases and V 5 bases, and 10 bases lay outside the gene matches.

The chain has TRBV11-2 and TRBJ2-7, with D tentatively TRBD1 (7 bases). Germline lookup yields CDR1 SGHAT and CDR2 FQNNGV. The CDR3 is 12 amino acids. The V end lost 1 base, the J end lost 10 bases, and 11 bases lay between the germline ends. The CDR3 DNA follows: TGTGCCAGCAGCTTAGGAGGAGGGGGCCAGTACTTC. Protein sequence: CASSLGGGGQYF. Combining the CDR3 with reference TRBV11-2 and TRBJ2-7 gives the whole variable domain EAGVAQSPRYKIIEKRQSVAFWCNPISGHATLYWYQQILGQGPKLLIQFQNNGVVDDSQLPKDRFSAERLKGVDSTLKIQPAKLEDSAVYLCASSLGGGGQYFGPGTRLTVT.

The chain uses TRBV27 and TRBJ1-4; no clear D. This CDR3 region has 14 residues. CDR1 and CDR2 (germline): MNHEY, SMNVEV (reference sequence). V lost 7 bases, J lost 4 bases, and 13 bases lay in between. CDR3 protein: CASTRTPFNEKLFF. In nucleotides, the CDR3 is TGTGCCAGCACCCGGACTCCTTTTAATGAAAAACTGTTTTTT.

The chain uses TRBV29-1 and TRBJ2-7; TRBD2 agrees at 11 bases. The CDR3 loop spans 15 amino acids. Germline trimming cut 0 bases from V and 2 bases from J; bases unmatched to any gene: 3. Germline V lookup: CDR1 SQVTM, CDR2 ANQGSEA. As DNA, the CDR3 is TGCAGCGTTGAAGATCCACTAGCGGGGGCCTACGAGCAGTACTTC. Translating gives CSVEDPLAGAYEQYF.

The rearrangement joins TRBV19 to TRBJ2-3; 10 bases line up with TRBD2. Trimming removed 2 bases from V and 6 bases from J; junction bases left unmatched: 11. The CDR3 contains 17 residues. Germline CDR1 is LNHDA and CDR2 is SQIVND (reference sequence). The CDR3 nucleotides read TGTGCCAGTAGTATACGGGGGCTAGCGGGGGTATATGATACGCAGTATTTT. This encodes CASSIRGLAGVYDTQYF.

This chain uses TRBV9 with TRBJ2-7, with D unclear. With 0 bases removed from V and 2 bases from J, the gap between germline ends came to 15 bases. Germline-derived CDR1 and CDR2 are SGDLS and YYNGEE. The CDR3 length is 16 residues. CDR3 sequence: CASSVGPTPSTYEQYF. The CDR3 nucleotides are TGTGCCAGCAGCGTAGGCCCTACCCCCTCCACCTACGAGCAGTACTTC.

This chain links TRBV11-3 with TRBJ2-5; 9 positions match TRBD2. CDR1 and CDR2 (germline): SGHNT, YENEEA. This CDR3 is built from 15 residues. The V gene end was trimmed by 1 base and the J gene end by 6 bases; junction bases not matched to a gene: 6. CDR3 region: CASSLVAGGSQTQYF. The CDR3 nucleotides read TGTGCCAGCAGCTTAGTGGCGGGGGGGAGTCAGACCCAGTACTTC.

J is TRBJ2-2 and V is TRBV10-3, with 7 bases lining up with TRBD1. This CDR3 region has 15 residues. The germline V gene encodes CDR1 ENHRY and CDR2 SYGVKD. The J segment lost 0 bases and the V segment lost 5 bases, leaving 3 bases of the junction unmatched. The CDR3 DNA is TGTGCCATCAGTAGGGACAGCGCGAACACCGGGGAGCTGTTTTTT. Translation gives CAISRDSANTGELFF.

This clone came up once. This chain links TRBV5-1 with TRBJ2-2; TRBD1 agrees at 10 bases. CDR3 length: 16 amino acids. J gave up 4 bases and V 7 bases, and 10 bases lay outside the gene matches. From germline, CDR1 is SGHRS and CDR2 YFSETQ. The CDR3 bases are TGCGCCAGCTACTTTAGGGGACAGGGGCCCACCGGGGAGCTGTTTTTT. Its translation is CASYFRGQGPTGELFF.

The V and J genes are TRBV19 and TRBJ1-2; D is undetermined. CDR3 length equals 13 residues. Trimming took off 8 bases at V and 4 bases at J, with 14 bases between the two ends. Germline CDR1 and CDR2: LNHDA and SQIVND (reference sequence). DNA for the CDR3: TGTGCCAGTGTGGGCGCCCCTGGCTATGGCTACACCTTC. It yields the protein CASVGAPGYGYTF.

The CDR3 nucleotides are TGTGCCAGCAGCTTGAGGACAGGGGGGAACACCATATATTTT. Residues: CASSLRTGGNTIYF. The J gene is TRBJ1-3, the V gene TRBV5-4; 10 positions match TRBD1. The CDR3 has 14 amino acids. The V segment lost 1 base and the J segment 7 bases; nucleotides outside the gene matches: 2. The germline V gene has CDR1 SGHNT and CDR2 YYREEE (reference sequence).

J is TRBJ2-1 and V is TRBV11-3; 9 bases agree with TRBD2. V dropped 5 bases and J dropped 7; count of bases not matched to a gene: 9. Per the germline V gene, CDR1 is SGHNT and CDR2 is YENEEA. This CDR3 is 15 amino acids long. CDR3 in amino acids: CASSVYSGSENEQFF. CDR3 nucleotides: TGTGCCAGCAGCGTATATAGCGGGAGTGAGAATGAGCAGTTCTTC.

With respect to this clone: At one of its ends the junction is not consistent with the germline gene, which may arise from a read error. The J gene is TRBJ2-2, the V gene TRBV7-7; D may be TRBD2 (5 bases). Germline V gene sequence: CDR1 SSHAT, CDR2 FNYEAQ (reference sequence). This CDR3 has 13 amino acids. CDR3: CASSLDGIGELFF. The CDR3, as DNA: TGTGCTAGCAGCTTAGACGGGATCGGGGAGCTGTTTTTT.

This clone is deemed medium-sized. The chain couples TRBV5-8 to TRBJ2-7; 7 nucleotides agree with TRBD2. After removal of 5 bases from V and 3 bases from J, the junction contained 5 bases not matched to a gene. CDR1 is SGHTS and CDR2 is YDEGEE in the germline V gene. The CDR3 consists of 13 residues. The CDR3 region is CASRRGSLYEQYF. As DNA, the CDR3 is TGTGCCAGCAGGCGGGGGAGCCTCTACGAGCAGTACTTC. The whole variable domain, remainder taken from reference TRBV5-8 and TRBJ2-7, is EAGVTQSPTHLIKTRGQQATLRCSPISGHTSVYWYQQALGLGLQFLLWYDEGEERNRGNFPPRFSGRQFPNYSSELNVNALELEDSALYLCASRRGSLYEQYFGPGTRLTVT.

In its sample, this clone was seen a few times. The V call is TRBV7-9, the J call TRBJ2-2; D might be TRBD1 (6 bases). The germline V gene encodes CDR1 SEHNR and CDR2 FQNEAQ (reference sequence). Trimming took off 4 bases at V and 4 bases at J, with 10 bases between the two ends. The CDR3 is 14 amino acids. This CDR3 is CASSSDSRTGELFF. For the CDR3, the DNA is TGTGCCAGCAGCTCGGACAGTCGCACCGGGGAGCTGTTTTTT. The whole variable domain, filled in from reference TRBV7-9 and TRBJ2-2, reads DTGVSQNPRHKITKRGQNVTFRCDPISEHNRLYWYRQTLGQGPEFLTYFQNEAQLEKSRLLSDRFSAERPKGSFSTLEIQRTEQGDSAMYLCASSSDSRTGELFFGEGSRLTVL.

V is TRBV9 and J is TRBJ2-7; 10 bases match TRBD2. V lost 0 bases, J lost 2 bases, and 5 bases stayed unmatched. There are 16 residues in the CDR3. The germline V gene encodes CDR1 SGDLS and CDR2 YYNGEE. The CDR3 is CASSVEGLARTYEQYF. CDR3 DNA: TGTGCCAGCAGCGTAGAGGGACTAGCGCGAACCTACGAGCAGTACTTC.

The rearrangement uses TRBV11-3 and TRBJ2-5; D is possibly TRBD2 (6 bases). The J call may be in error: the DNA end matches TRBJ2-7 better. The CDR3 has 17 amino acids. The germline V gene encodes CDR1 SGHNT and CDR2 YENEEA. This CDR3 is CASSAGGLGLRDYEQYF. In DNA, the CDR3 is TGTGCCAGCAGCGCCGGAGGCCTGGGACTCCGCGACTACGAGCAGTACTTC.

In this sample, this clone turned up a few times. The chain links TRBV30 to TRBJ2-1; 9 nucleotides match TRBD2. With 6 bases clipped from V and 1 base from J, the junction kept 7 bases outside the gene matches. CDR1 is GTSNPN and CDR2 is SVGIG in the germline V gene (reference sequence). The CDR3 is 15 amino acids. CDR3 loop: CACIVAGESYNEQFF. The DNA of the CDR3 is TGTGCCTGCATAGTAGCGGGGGAGTCCTACAATGAGCAGTTCTTC.